A single sample gave rise to the 13 T cell receptor beta chains below, sequenced in a study of cytomegalovirus exposure and HLA in healthy donors. The PCR employed 60 Vbeta primers together with 13 Jbeta primers. Generated by immunoSEQ multiplex PCR, the TCRdb table keeps only in-frame clones and is missing some. Counted here are around 130,000 clones, roughly four fifths occurring once; the ten biggest clones make up approximately 3%. Sequences were obtained from PBMCs. These receptors all stem from a boy aged 2 to 10 in good health and CMV-seronegative.

V gene TRBV5-8 combines with J gene TRBJ1-2; TRBD1 agrees at 11 bases. The CDR3 has 14 residues. Germline CDR1 reads SGHTS; CDR2 reads YDEGEE. J was trimmed by 8 bases and V by 4 bases; bases with no gene match: 7. CDR3: CASSPGQGAGGYTF. As DNA, the CDR3 is TGTGCCAGCAGCCCTGGACAGGGGGCGGGAGGCTACACCTTC.

The chain employs TRBV7-9 and TRBJ2-3, with a possible D match to TRBD2 (6 bases). From germline, CDR1 is SEHNR and CDR2 FQNEAQ (reference sequence). The CDR3 has 14 amino acids. V was pared by 4 bases and J by 1 base, with 9 bases between. The CDR3 coding sequence is TGTGCCAGCAGCTCGGGCGGGGGCACAGATACGCAGTATTTT. This sequence encodes CASSSGGGTDTQYF.

The rearrangement joins TRBV4-1 to TRBJ2-5, with 12 bases matching TRBD2. Trimming cost V 1 base and J 5 bases; bases outside gene matches: 5. From germline, CDR1 is MGHRA and CDR2 YSYEKL. This CDR3 contains 16 residues. The CDR3 bases are TGCGCCAGCAGCCAAGGGCTAGCGGGAGGGCCGGAGACCCAGTACTTC. Translation: CASSQGLAGGPETQYF.

Worth noting for this clone: Relative to the germline gene, one junction end is altered; a read error may explain this. This rearrangement joins TRBV7-7 to TRBJ2-1; a weak D match, TRBD2 (6 bases). Germline CDR1 SSHAT, CDR2 FNYEAQ (reference sequence). The length of the CDR3 is 15 residues. For the CDR3, the DNA is TGTGCTAGCAGCTTAGCGGCGGGGACCCACAATGAGCAGTTCTTC. Amino acids: CASSLAAGTHNEQFF.

V is TRBV23-1 and J is TRBJ1-1; a weak D match, TRBD1 (5 bases). TRBV23-1 is an ORF, with its function uncertain. Trimming removed 0 bases from V and 1 base from J, with 9 bases in between. The CDR3 sequence is 15 residues long. The CDR3 DNA follows: TGCGCCAGCAGTCAATCGACCAGGGAGAACACTGAAGCTTTCTTT. Protein: CASSQSTRENTEAFF.

The chain uses TRBV7-9 and TRBJ1-2, with D unclear. The CDR3 covers 13 residues. V lost 5 bases to trimming and J lost 8 bases, with 15 bases between them. Germline CDR1 is SEHNR and CDR2 is FQNEAQ (reference sequence). CDR3 nucleotides: TGTGCCAGCAGCCGCGAGGGCGGATCCGGCTACACCTTC. As protein: CASSREGGSGYTF.

The chain carries TRBV15 and TRBJ2-3; possibly TRBD1 for D (6 bases). Per germline, CDR1 LNHNV and CDR2 YYDKDF (reference sequence). This CDR3 spans 16 amino acids. Between the trimmed V and J ends, which lost 4 bases and 2 bases, there was a span of 16 bases. The CDR3 region has the DNA TGTGCCACCAGCATAAGGACAGCTCGGCCCACAGATACGCAGTATTTT. It translates to CATSIRTARPTDTQYF.

This clone was recorded only once. The chain joins TRBV5-1 to TRBJ1-2, with TRBD1 identical over 9 bases. Germline V gives CDR1 SGHRS, CDR2 YFSETQ. V lost 4 bases to trimming and J lost 0 bases; unmatched junction nucleotides: 4. The CDR3 has 15 residues. DNA for the CDR3: TGCGCCAGCAGCACCGGGACAGGGACTAACTATGGCTACACCTTC. It encodes CASSTGTGTNYGYTF.

This clone was seen once. This sequence joins TRBV6-9 and TRBJ1-6; D is perhaps TRBD1 (5 bases). This CDR3 is built from 15 residues. Trimming pared 7 bases from V and 8 bases from J, leaving 18 bases between. Germline loops: CDR1 MNHGY, CDR2 SVAAGI. CDR3 nucleotide sequence: TGTGCCAGCACCTTAGGGGCTGGCAGAGATTCACCCCTCCACTTT. Translating it yields CASTLGAGRDSPLHF.

The chain has TRBV2 and TRBJ1-1; D perhaps matches TRBD1 (5 bases). V was clipped by 7 bases and J by 1 base, with 25 bases between them. Germline V CDR1 and CDR2: SNHLY, FYNNEI. The CDR3 length is 18 residues. The CDR3 sequence: CASISGKQVVRTNTEAFF. CDR3 sequence (DNA): TGTGCCAGCATAAGCGGGAAACAGGTCGTCAGAACGAACACTGAAGCTTTCTTT. The full variable domain, its missing parts supplied by reference TRBV2 and TRBJ1-1, is EPEVTQTPSHQVTQMGQEVILRCVPISNHLYFYWYRQILGQKVEFLVSFYNNEISEKSEIFDDQFSVERPDGSNFTLKIRSTKLEDSAMYFCASISGKQVVRTNTEAFFGQGTRLTVV.

V and J are TRBV11-2 and TRBJ2-1; a weak D match, TRBD2 (6 bases). Per the germline V gene, CDR1 is SGHAT and CDR2 is FQNNGV. The CDR3 length is 17 residues. With 5 bases removed from V and 8 bases from J, the gap between germline ends came to 25 bases. Written as DNA, the CDR3 is TGTGCCAGCAGCCGGGCGGAGGCTAGCGTTTGGTCCCATGAGCAGTTCTTC. Translated: CASSRAEASVWSHEQFF.

This clone was seen once. The rearrangement uses TRBV11-3 and TRBJ2-1; 12 bases are shared with TRBD2. Per the germline V gene, CDR1 is SGHNT and CDR2 is YENEEA. V was clipped by 6 bases and J by 5 bases; unmatched bases: 5. The CDR3 is 15 amino acids. The CDR3 nucleotides read TGTGCCAGCAGTACAAGGACTAGCGGGAACAATGAGCAGTTCTTC. Protein sequence: CASSTRTSGNNEQFF.

The rearrangement uses TRBV5-1 and TRBJ2-2, with 7 bases fitting TRBD1. CDR1 and CDR2 (germline): SGHRS, YFSETQ. The V segment lost 0 bases and the J segment 4 bases; nucleotides outside the gene matches: 15. The CDR3 covers 19 residues. CDR3 residues: CASSLALAGGPVGTGELFF. DNA for the CDR3: TGCGCCAGCAGCTTGGCCCTAGCAGGGGGACCGGTGGGCACCGGGGAGCTGTTTTTT.